This TCR beta chain stems from a study of T cells in localized non-small cell lung cancer. The data were produced by immunoSEQ multiplex PCR, yet TCRdb's version contains in-frame clones alone and is incomplete. The table shows tens of thousands of clones, with around nine tenths occurring only once. Trimming at V came to 3 bases and at J to 5 bases, leaving 5 bases not matched to a gene. In germline, CDR1 is SGDLS, CDR2 YYNGEE. The CDR3 consists of 15 residues. The chain couples TRBV9 to TRBJ2-5; 12 bases are a match to TRBD2. Here the sequenced sample was peripheral blood, taken before any cancer treatment. The sequence derives from a female donor of 60 years or more with stage III squamous cell lung carcinoma. The CDR3 here is CASSAPLAGGETQYF. The CDR3 coding sequence is TGTGCCAGCAGCGCCCCACTAGCGGGAGGCGAGACCCAGTACTTC.